This T cell receptor (beta chain) was recovered during a study of T cells in narcolepsy. Study as a whole: Donors had narcolepsy type 1 or type 2, or were healthy controls. Broader study findings: HCRT-specific and TRIB2-specific autoreactive clonotypes appeared among same-patient CSF and blood CD4+ clonotypes. No autoreactive T cell clone sequences appeared in some memory CD4+ repertoires. Healthy controls reportedly lacked the autoreactive clonotypes serially found in patients' blood.

Clones were sequenced by immunoSEQ multiplex PCR, and TCRdb holds only the in-frame ones, with some missing. The profile covers around 35,000 clones, with 75% to 85% appearing a single time and nearly 2.5% taken by the ten largest. CDR3 length: 13 residues. Trimming took 2 bases from V and 0 from J, leaving 4 bases between them. Germline V lookup: CDR1 LGHNT, CDR2 FRNRAP. As to this clone: Its matching antigen is unknown.

The gene calls are TRBV12-5 and TRBJ1-1; D uncertain. This receptor was obtained from a human donor with narcolepsy. The specimen was CD45RA- memory CD4+ T cells from PBMCs. For the CDR3, the DNA is TGTGCTAGTGGTTTGTACCTGAACACTGAAGCTTTCTTT. This translates into CASGLYLNTEAFF.